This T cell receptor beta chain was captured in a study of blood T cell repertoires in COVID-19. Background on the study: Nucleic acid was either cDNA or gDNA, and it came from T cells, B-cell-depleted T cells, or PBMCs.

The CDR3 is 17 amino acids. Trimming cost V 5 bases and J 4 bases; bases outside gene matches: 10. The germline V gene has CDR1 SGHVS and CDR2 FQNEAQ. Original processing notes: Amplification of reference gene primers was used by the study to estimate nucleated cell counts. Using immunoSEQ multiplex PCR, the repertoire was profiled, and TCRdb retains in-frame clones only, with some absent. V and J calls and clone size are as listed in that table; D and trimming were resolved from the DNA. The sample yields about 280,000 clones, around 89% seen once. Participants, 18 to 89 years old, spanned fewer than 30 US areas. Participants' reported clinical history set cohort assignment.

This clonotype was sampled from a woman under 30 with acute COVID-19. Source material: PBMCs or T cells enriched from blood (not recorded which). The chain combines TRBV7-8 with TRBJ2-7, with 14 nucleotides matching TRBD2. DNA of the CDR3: TGTGCCAGCAGCCCCGAAAAGGGACTAGCGGGAGCATACGAGCAGTACTTC. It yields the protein CASSPEKGLAGAYEQYF.